This T cell receptor (beta chain) derives from a study of T cells in narcolepsy. Broader study findings: Healthy controls reportedly lacked the autoreactive clonotypes serially found in patients' blood.

The germline gives CDR1 SGHDN, CDR2 FVKESK. This CDR3 contains 15 residues. V was clipped by 4 bases and J by 1 base, with 14 bases between them. Details on this clone: Its specificity is not known.

Only in-frame clones appear in the TCRdb table, and some are missing; sequencing was by immunoSEQ multiplex PCR. This table holds 25,000 to 30,000 clones, roughly four fifths found once. The source material was memory (CD45RA-) CD4+ T cells from blood. The genes are TRBV14 and TRBJ2-7; D is perhaps TRBD1 (6 bases). This TCR derives from a human donor in good health. The chain's CDR3 is CASSREGGSSYEQYF. CDR3 DNA: TGTGCCAGCAGCCGAGAAGGGGGATCTTCCTACGAGCAGTACTTC.